This T cell receptor beta chain was retrieved from a study of T cell repertoires in ileal Crohn's disease. Losses at the gene ends were 2 bases for V and 7 bases for J; bases not matched to a gene: 3. CDR3 length: 14 residues. Germline V gives CDR1 MGHDK, CDR2 SYGVNS. Only one count was recorded for this clone. Some clones are missing from TCRdb's copy, which holds only in-frame ones; the method was immunoSEQ multiplex PCR. This table holds some 6,900 clones, 74% found once. As for time point: proximal margin of the surgical specimen (macroscopically non-inflamed). This chain links TRBV25-1 with TRBJ2-7; 12 positions match TRBD1. The sequenced sample consisted of ileal tissue. The sequence came from an adult with Crohn's disease. This CDR3 is CASSEPGQGAEQYF. CDR3 bases: TGTGCCAGCAGTGAACCGGGACAGGGGGCTGAGCAGTACTTC.